This T cell receptor beta chain stems from a study of blood T cell repertoires in COVID-19. Method: immunoSEQ multiplex PCR; TCRdb's copy keeps in-frame clones and lacks some. Among about 28,000 clones listed, around 90% were seen once. V shed 6 bases and J 9 bases; nucleotides not matched to a gene: 11. Looked up from germline, CDR1 is MNHEY and CDR2 is SMNVEV (reference sequence). The CDR3 runs 15 residues. This TCR was sampled from a man between 60 and 70 years old with active COVID-19. Sequencing was performed on peripheral blood. The chain carries TRBV27 and TRBJ1-6; 7 bases are a match to TRBD1. In DNA form, the CDR3 reads TGTGCCAGCAGCCTATTGAGAGGGGGCAGTTCACCCCTCCACTTT. As protein: CASSLLRGGSSPLHF.